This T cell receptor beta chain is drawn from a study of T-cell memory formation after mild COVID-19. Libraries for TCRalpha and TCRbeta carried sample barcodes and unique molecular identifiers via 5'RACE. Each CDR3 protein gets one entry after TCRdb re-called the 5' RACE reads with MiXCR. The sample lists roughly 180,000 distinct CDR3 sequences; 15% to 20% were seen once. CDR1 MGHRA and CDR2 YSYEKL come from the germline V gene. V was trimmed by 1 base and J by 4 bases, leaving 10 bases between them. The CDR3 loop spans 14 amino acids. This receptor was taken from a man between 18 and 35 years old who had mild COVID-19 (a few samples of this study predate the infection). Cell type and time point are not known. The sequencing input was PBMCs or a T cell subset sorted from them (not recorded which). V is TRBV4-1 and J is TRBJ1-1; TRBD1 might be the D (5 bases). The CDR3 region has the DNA TGCGCCAGCAGCCAAGGAAATAGGGGCACTGAAGCTTTCTTT. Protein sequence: CASSQGNRGTEAFF.